Shown below are 16 T cell receptor beta chains from a single sample sequenced in a study of regulatory T cells in long-lasting Graves disease. Time point here: newly diagnosed GD, antithyroid drugs for less than 3 months. Extracted RNA from PBMCs served as the source of the TCR library. Arm-PCR of CDR3 regions and iRepertoire HTBI primers were used to build TCR beta libraries. One entry per CDR3 protein, called by TCRdb with MiXCR from the multiplex PCR reads. The sample carries 300,000 to 400,000 distinct CDR3 sequences, roughly a sixth recorded once. This specimen consisted of peripheral blood mononuclear cells (PBMCs), obtained at new diagnosis, from a patient treated with antithyroid drugs. All receptors derive from a female donor with Graves disease.

This clonotype was picked up many times. The CDR3: CASRQKGYEQYF. Written as DNA, the CDR3 is TGTGCCAGCAGACAAAAGGGCTACGAGCAGTACTTC. The rearrangement links TRBV28 to TRBJ2-7, with no clear D. This CDR3 contains 12 residues. Looked up from germline, CDR1 is MDHEN and CDR2 is SYDVKM. Between the trimmed V and J ends, which lost 6 bases and 3 bases, there was a span of 9 bases.

This clonotype was seen many times. The chain uses TRBV6-1 and TRBJ1-5; D call uncertain. The CDR3 consists of 14 residues. V lost 2 bases, J lost 1 base, and 6 bases lay in between. Per germline, CDR1 MNHNS and CDR2 SASEGT. This CDR3 is CASSEQASNQPQHF. The CDR3 bases are TGTGCCAGCAGTGAACAGGCCAGCAATCAGCCCCAGCATTTT.

This clonotype was observed many times. The genes are TRBV12-3 or TRBV12-4 and TRBJ2-3; D may match TRBD1 or TRBD2 (6 bases each). V was shortened by 2 bases and J by 6 bases, with 15 bases between the two germline ends. The CDR3 length is 15 residues. CDR3 in DNA: TGTGCCAGCAGTTTACCTAGGGGGGCATGGGATACGCAGTATTTT. Its protein product is CASSLPRGAWDTQYF.

This clonotype was detected many times. The rearrangement joins TRBV19 to TRBJ2-1; 10 bases line up with TRBD2. Per germline, CDR1 LNHDA and CDR2 SQIVND (reference sequence). The CDR3 sequence is 17 residues long. V dropped 2 bases and J dropped 2; count of bases not matched to a gene: 6. CDR3 DNA sequence: TGTGCCAGTAGTATAAAGGCTAGCGGGAGCCCCTACAATGAGCAGTTCTTC. This codes for CASSIKASGSPYNEQFF.

This clonotype showed up many times. The genes are TRBV11-3 and TRBJ2-3; D is undetermined. This CDR3 contains 13 residues. Germline V gives CDR1 SGHNT, CDR2 YENEEA. The V gene lost 5 bases and the J gene lost 2 bases, with 8 bases spanning the gap. The CDR3 nucleotides are TGTGCCAGCAGCCAAGAAATCACAGATACGCAGTATTTT. Protein product: CASSQEITDTQYF.

This clonotype was seen ten or more times. The rearrangement links TRBV12-3 or TRBV12-4 to TRBJ1-5; D gene uncertain. V was trimmed by 3 bases and J by 10 bases, leaving 16 bases between them. The CDR3 loop spans 14 amino acids. CDR3 DNA sequence: TGTGCCAGCAGTTTCGGTCAGCCCCCTGGACCCCAGCATTTT. It encodes CASSFGQPPGPQHF.

The V gene is TRBV27, the J gene TRBJ2-3, with D unresolved. Germline CDR1 MNHEY, CDR2 SMNVEV (reference sequence). The CDR3 totals 15 residues. V was cut by 1 base and J by 8 bases, with 16 bases left in between. CDR3 sequence: CASSLYGTVWGTQYF. The CDR3 DNA is TGTGCCAGCAGTTTATACGGAACAGTATGGGGTACGCAGTATTTT.

This clonotype was detected ten times or more. CDR3 DNA: TGTGCCAGCAGTCGACTACTAGCGGGGGAAAGGAATGAGCAGTTCTTC. Encoded protein: CASSRLLAGERNEQFF. V and J are TRBV12-3 or TRBV12-4 and TRBJ2-1, with 11 positions matching TRBD2. The CDR3 totals 16 residues. Trimming took 5 bases from V and 7 from J; bases not matched to a gene: 10.

In this sample, this clonotype turned up many times. V and J are TRBV7-2 and TRBJ2-1; 13 nucleotides line up with TRBD2. Germline assignment: CDR1 SGHTA and CDR2 FQGNSA. The CDR3 has 15 residues. Unmatched junction bases numbered 5, after V lost 4 bases and J lost 8 bases. As DNA, the CDR3 is TGTGCCAGCAGCTCACGACTAGCGGGGGGCTATGAGCAGTTCTTC. Encoded protein: CASSSRLAGGYEQFF.

This clonotype was seen at least ten times. The chain combines TRBV5-1 with TRBJ1-6; D is uncertain. The CDR3 consists of 13 residues. Germline assignment: CDR1 SGHRS and CDR2 YFSETQ. Trimming pared 4 bases from V and 8 bases from J, leaving 10 bases between. CDR3 protein: CASSGGWDSPLHF. CDR3 in DNA: TGCGCCAGCAGCGGCGGATGGGATTCACCCCTCCACTTT.

In its sample, this clonotype was seen many times. The chain links TRBV7-2 to TRBJ2-3; 12 nucleotides line up with TRBD2. V shed 1 base, J shed 6 bases, and the junction held 2 bases outside the gene matches. The CDR3 is 15 residues long. Per the germline V gene, CDR1 is SGHTA and CDR2 is FQGNSA. The CDR3 is CASSLGLAGDDTQYF. CDR3 DNA sequence: TGTGCCAGCAGCTTAGGACTAGCGGGAGACGATACGCAGTATTTT.

The sample holds many counts of this clonotype. The V and J genes are TRBV5-1 and TRBJ1-1; D is perhaps TRBD1 (5 bases). The CDR3 is 13 amino acids. Trimming removed 4 bases at V and 8 bases at J, with 15 bases between. Germline lookup yields CDR1 SGHRS and CDR2 YFSETQ. CDR3 loop: CASSHPGPGEAFF. In nucleotides, the CDR3 is TGCGCCAGCAGCCATCCGGGGCCGGGGGAAGCTTTCTTT.

The chain links TRBV19 to TRBJ1-2, with D possibly matching TRBD1 (6 bases). V was pared by 4 bases and J by 1 base, with 13 bases between. Per the germline V gene, CDR1 is LNHDA and CDR2 is SQIVND (reference sequence). The CDR3 length is 15 residues. The CDR3 nucleotides read TGTGCCAGTAGTAGGACCTGGGACAATAACTATGGCTACACCTTC. As protein: CASSRTWDNNYGYTF. The whole variable domain, remainder taken from reference TRBV19 and TRBJ1-2, is DGGITQSPKYLFRKEGQNVTLSCEQNLNHDAMYWYRQDPGQGLRLIYYSQIVNDFQKGDIAEGYSVSREKKESFPLTVTSAQKNPTAFYLCASSRTWDNNYGYTFGSGTRLTVV.

This clonotype showed up many times. The J gene is TRBJ2-7, the V gene TRBV12-3 or TRBV12-4, with 8 nucleotides matching TRBD1. The CDR3 loop spans 14 amino acids. V shed 8 bases and J 4 bases; nucleotides not matched to a gene: 10. The CDR3 sequence is CASSGTGRGYEQYF. CDR3 DNA sequence: TGTGCCAGCTCCGGGACAGGCCGCGGTTACGAGCAGTACTTC.

The rearrangement uses TRBV5-5 and TRBJ1-3; D is undetermined. V was pared by 1 base and J by 4 bases, with 12 bases between. CDR1 is SGHKS and CDR2 is YYEKEE in the germline V gene (reference sequence). This CDR3 is built from 15 residues. CDR3 DNA: TGTGCCAGCAGCTTGCGAGCAGGCGTGGGAAACACCATATATTTT. Its protein is CASSLRAGVGNTIYF.

In this sample, this clonotype turned up many times. This chain connects TRBV20-1 to TRBJ2-1; the D is unclear. Trimming left V 1 base short and J 7 bases short, with 11 bases between. The germline CDR1 and CDR2 sequences are DFQATT and SNEGSKA (reference sequence). The CDR3 contains 13 residues. This CDR3 reads CSARGAGLNEQFF. The CDR3 bases are TGCAGTGCTAGAGGTGCAGGTTTGAATGAGCAGTTCTTC.